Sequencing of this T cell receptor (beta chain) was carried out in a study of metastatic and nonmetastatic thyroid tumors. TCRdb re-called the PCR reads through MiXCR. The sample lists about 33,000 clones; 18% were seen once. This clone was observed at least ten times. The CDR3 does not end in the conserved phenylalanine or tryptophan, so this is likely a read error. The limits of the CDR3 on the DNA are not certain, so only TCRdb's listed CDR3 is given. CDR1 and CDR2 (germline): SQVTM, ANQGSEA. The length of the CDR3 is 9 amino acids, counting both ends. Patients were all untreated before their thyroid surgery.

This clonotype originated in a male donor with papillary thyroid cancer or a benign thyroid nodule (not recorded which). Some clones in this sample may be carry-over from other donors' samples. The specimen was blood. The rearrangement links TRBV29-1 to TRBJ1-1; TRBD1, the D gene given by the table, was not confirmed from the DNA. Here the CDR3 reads CSVLPGESV.